This record concerns one T cell receptor beta chain sequence. These data originate in a study of technical replicates of blood from several donors. This table comes from immunoSEQ multiplex PCR, and its TCRdb copy is limited to in-frame clones, with some not included. In the table there are about 94,000 clones, 95% of which are singletons. The sequencing sample was made of T cells isolated from PBMCs. The TCR originated in a human donor in good health.

The CDR3 nucleotides are TGTGCCAGCAGCTTAGATGTGCGGCTAGCGGGGGGCAAGCAAGAGACCCAGTACTTC. Amino acids: CASSLDVRLAGGKQETQYF. V usage is TRBV7-8 and J usage is TRBJ2-5; TRBD2 agrees at 11 bases. V was pared by 1 base and J by 2 bases, with 12 bases of the junction left unmatched. In germline, CDR1 is SGHVS, CDR2 FQNEAQ. This CDR3 contains 19 residues.